The 16 T cell receptor beta chains in this list originate from one sample, sequenced in a study of T cell responses to AZD1222 COVID-19 vaccine. Here immunoSEQ multiplex PCR was the method, and the copy in TCRdb shows in-frame clones only, minus some. Of 130,000 or so clones in the sample, roughly nine tenths are singletons; the top ten hold approximately 2%. The source material was peripheral blood, sampled on day 0 of AZD1222 vaccination. These receptors were collected from an adult in good health.

The chain employs TRBV7-2 and TRBJ1-1, with no clear D. Germline CDR1 SGHTA, CDR2 FQGNSA. The CDR3 totals 11 residues. V dropped 3 bases and J dropped 10 bases, with 9 bases sitting between them. The CDR3 sequence is CASSLLERAFF. In DNA, the CDR3 is TGTGCCAGCAGCTTGCTAGAACGAGCTTTCTTT.

The V call is TRBV6-5, the J call TRBJ1-2, with a possible D match to TRBD1 (5 bases). Germline V gene data show CDR1 as MNHEY and CDR2 as SVGAGI. This CDR3 comprises 14 residues. Trimming left V 6 bases short and J 4 bases short, with 15 bases between. The CDR3 DNA is TGTGCCAGCAGCGCCTTACGGGGGACCTATGGCTACACCTTC. This gives the protein CASSALRGTYGYTF.

The chain joins TRBV5-8 to TRBJ1-6, with TRBD1 as a possible D gene (5 bases). The length of the CDR3 is 16 residues. The germline V and J ends were trimmed by 6 bases and 4 bases, with 17 bases remaining between them. Germline V gene sequence: CDR1 SGHTS, CDR2 YDEGEE. CDR3 coding DNA: TGTGCCAGCACCCCCGGCGGGGGGGATTATAATTCACCCCTCCACTTT. Protein product: CASTPGGGDYNSPLHF.

The J gene is TRBJ2-5, the V gene TRBV4-1, with D uncertain. CDR1 MGHRA and CDR2 YSYEKL come from the germline V gene. CDR3 size: 15 residues. With 5 bases removed from V and 2 bases from J, the gap between germline ends came to 15 bases. The CDR3 here is CASSKNPGRQETQYF. The CDR3 DNA follows: TGCGCCAGCAGCAAAAATCCGGGCAGACAAGAGACCCAGTACTTC.

The chain uses TRBV3-1 (or the pseudogene TRBV3-2) and TRBJ1-2; D is uncertain. This CDR3 is built from 13 residues. Trimming removed 1 base at V and 3 bases at J, with 6 bases between. Germline V gives CDR1 LGHDT, CDR2 YNNKEL (reference sequence). The CDR3 sequence is CASSQGVYYGYTF. CDR3 in DNA: TGTGCCAGCAGCCAAGGGGTTTACTATGGCTACACCTTC.

This CDR3 is CSASQVPIDGYSGNTIYF. The CDR3 DNA reads TGCAGTGCTAGTCAGGTTCCCATCGACGGCTACTCTGGAAACACCATATATTTT. The chain has TRBV20-1 and TRBJ1-3, with no clear D. Trimming shortened V by 3 bases and J by 0 bases, and 21 bases separated the two germline ends. The CDR3 is made up of 18 amino acids. From germline, CDR1 is DFQATT and CDR2 SNEGSKA (reference sequence).

The chain recombines TRBV15 with TRBJ2-1; D perhaps matches TRBD1 (5 bases). CDR1 and CDR2 from the germline V gene are LNHNV and YYDKDF (reference sequence). V gave up 2 bases and J gave up 1 base, with 12 bases separating them. The CDR3 runs to 16 residues. As DNA, the CDR3 is TGTGCCACCAGCAGAAAACTCCAGGGTTCCTACAATGAGCAGTTCTTC. It translates to CATSRKLQGSYNEQFF.

This sequence joins TRBV19 and TRBJ1-1; 7 bases are shared with TRBD1. Germline assignment: CDR1 LNHDA and CDR2 SQIVND (reference sequence). The trim removed 6 bases at V and 0 bases at J, leaving 4 bases unmatched. There are 14 residues in the CDR3. This CDR3 reads CASRKQGMNTEAFF. The CDR3 DNA reads TGTGCCAGTAGGAAACAGGGGATGAACACTGAAGCTTTCTTT. Based on the CDR3 plus reference TRBV19 and TRBJ1-1, the full variable domain is DGGITQSPKYLFRKEGQNVTLSCEQNLNHDAMYWYRQDPGQGLRLIYYSQIVNDFQKGDIAEGYSVSREKKESFPLTVTSAQKNPTAFYLCASRKQGMNTEAFFGQGTRLTVV.

V and J are TRBV10-3 and TRBJ2-3, with 16 bases matching TRBD2. J gave up 5 bases and V 3 bases, and 17 bases lay outside the gene matches. The CDR3 runs 21 residues. CDR1 is ENHRY and CDR2 is SYGVKD in the germline V gene. The CDR3 here is CAISDSTPGTSGGAGGDTQYF. CDR3 DNA: TGTGCCATCAGTGATTCGACTCCCGGGACTAGCGGGGGGGCCGGGGGAGATACGCAGTATTTT.

The gene calls are TRBV11-3 and TRBJ2-1; 8 positions match TRBD2. The CDR3 runs 15 residues. Germline CDR1 reads SGHNT; CDR2 reads YENEEA. The ends lost 6 bases at V and 5 bases at J; junction bases unmatched: 9. This CDR3 reads CASSLMGLENNEQFF. The DNA for the CDR3 is TGTGCCAGCAGTCTAATGGGACTAGAGAACAATGAGCAGTTCTTC.

V and J are TRBV7-9 and TRBJ2-7, with 7 bases that match TRBD1. Germline V gene lookup returns CDR1 SEHNR and CDR2 FQNEAQ (reference sequence). CDR3 length: 13 residues. Germline trimming cut 6 bases from V and 2 bases from J; bases unmatched to any gene: 4. The CDR3 nucleotides read TGTGCCAGCAGACGGGACAGCACCTACGAGCAGTACTTC. It codes for CASRRDSTYEQYF.

This chain connects TRBV7-9 to TRBJ1-3; D is undetermined. V lost 1 base and J lost 4, with 8 bases in between. The CDR3 has 14 residues. CDR1 and CDR2 from the germline V gene are SEHNR and FQNEAQ (reference sequence). The CDR3 DNA reads TGTGCCAGCAGCTTAGTCCGCGCGGGAAACACCATATATTTT. This codes for CASSLVRAGNTIYF.

This clone was recorded once. This sequence joins TRBV7-3 and TRBJ2-2, with D possibly being TRBD2 (6 bases). The CDR3 sequence is 16 residues long. With 5 bases removed from V and 4 bases from J, the gap between germline ends came to 17 bases. Germline loops: CDR1 SGHTA, CDR2 FQGTGA. The CDR3 spells CASSPFLGGGTGELFF. The CDR3 region has the DNA TGTGCCAGCAGCCCCTTCCTGGGGGGTGGCACCGGGGAGCTGTTTTTT.

The chain joins TRBV24-1 to TRBJ1-5; D is ambiguous. The CDR3 consists of 14 residues. V lost 4 bases and J lost 3, with 9 bases in between. CDR1 is KGHDR, CDR2 SFDVKD, per germline. The CDR3 bases are TGTGCCACCAGTGACCGGCCTTACAATCAGCCCCAGCATTTT. Translated, it gives CATSDRPYNQPQHF.

This sequence joins TRBV7-8 and TRBJ1-5; D possibly corresponds to TRBD1 (5 bases). The CDR3 has 13 residues. Germline V gene sequence: CDR1 SGHVS, CDR2 FQNEAQ. V was clipped by 6 bases and J by 5 bases, with 11 bases between them. The CDR3 protein is CASSRTTDQPQHF. The DNA for the CDR3 is TGTGCCAGCAGTCGTACGACAGATCAGCCCCAGCATTTT.

DNA for the CDR3: TGCAGCGAACTCCCTACAGGGGGCATCGTAGATGAGCAGTTCTTC. As protein: CSELPTGGIVDEQFF. The V call is TRBV29-1, the J call TRBJ2-1; TRBD1 matches at 9 bases. The V gene's germline CDR1 is SQVTM and CDR2 ANQGSEA. The CDR3 has 15 residues. Trimming removed 7 bases from V and 8 bases from J; junction bases left unmatched: 15.